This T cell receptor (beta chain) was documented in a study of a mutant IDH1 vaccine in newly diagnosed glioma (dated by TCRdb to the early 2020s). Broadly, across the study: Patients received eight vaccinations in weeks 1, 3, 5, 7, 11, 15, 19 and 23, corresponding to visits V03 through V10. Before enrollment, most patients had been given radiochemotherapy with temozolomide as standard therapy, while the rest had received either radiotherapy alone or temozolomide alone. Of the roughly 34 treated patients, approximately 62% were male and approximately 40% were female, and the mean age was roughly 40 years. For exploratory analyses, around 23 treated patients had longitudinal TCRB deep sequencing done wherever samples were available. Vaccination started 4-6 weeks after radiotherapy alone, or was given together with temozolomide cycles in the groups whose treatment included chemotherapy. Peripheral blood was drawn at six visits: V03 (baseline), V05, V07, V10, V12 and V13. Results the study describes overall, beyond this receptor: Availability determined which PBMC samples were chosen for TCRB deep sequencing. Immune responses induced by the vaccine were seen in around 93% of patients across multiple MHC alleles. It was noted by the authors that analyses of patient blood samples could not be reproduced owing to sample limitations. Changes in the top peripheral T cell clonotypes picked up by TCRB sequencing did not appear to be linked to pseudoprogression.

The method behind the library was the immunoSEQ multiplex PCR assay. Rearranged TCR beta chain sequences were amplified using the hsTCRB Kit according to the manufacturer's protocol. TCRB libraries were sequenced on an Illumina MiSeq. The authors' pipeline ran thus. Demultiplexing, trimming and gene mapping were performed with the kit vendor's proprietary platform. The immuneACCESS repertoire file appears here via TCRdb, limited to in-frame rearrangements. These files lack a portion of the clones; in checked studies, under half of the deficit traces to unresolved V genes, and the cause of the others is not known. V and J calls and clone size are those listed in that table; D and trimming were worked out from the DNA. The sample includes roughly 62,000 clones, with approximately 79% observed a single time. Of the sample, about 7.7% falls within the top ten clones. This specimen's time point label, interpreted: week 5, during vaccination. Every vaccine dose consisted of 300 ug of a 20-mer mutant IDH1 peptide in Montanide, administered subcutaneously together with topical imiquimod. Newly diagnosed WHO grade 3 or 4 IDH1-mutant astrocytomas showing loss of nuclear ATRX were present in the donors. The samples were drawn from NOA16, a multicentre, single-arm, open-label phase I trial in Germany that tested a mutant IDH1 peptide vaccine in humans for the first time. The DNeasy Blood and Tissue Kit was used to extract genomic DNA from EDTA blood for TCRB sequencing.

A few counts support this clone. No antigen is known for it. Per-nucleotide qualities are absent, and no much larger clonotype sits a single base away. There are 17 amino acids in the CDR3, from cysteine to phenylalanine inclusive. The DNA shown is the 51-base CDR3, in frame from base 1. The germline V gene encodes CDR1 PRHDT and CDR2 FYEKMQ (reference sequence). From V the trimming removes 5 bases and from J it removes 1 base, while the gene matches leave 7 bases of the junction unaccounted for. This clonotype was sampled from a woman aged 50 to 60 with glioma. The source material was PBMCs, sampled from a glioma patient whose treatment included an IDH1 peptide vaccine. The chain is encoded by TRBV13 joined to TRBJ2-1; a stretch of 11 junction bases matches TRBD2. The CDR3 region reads CASSPRGLAVSYNEQFF. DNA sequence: TGTGCCAGCAGCCCTAGGGGACTAGCGGTTTCCTACAATGAGCAGTTCTTC.